Listed below are T cell receptor beta chains from one sample, sequenced in a study of T cells in Graves' hyperthyroidism and ophthalmopathy. TCRdb fed the multiplex PCR reads into MiXCR, producing one record per CDR3 protein. The sample consists of a few hundred thousand distinct CDR3 sequences, about 14% of them appearing once. The material sequenced was blood. The receptor source for this set is a woman aged 40 to 50 with Graves' hyperthyroidism. CDR3s include the opening cysteine and the closing phenylalanine or tryptophan. Fields, in order: D gene, clone size, V gene, J gene, CDR3 DNA, CDR3 protein. D genes are given only for firm matches. Size is omitted from some rows. Given values are once, few, many or a class for expanded clones.

d_call: -
clone_size: few
v_call: TRBV5-1
j_call: TRBJ1-2
cdr3_nt: TGCGCCAGCGGAGATTCGCGGGGCAAGTCTTCTTCAGTCTATGGCTACACCTTC
cdr3_aa: CASGDSRGKSSSVYGYTF

d_call: -
clone_size: few
v_call: TRBV10-1
j_call: TRBJ2-4
cdr3_nt: TGCGCCAGCAGTGGGACCAAAAACATTCAGTACTTC
cdr3_aa: CASSGTKNIQYF

d_call: TRBD2
clone_size: few
v_call: TRBV6-2/TRBV6-3
j_call: TRBJ2-3
cdr3_nt: TGTGCCAGCAGTTACCGATACGGACTAGCGGGAGGAGGGGGAACAGATACGCAGTATTTT
cdr3_aa: CASSYRYGLAGGGGTDTQYF

d_call: -
clone_size: many
v_call: TRBV5-1
j_call: TRBJ2-7
cdr3_nt: TGCGCCAGCAGCCCCGAGGGCGCGGGTGAGCAGTACTTC
cdr3_aa: CASSPEGAGEQYF

d_call: TRBD2
clone_size: many
v_call: TRBV7-3
j_call: TRBJ2-3
cdr3_nt: TGTGCCAGCAGCCTAGGACTAGCGGGAAGCACAGATACGCAGTATTTT
cdr3_aa: CASSLGLAGSTDTQYF

d_call: TRBD1
clone_size: -
v_call: TRBV9
j_call: TRBJ1-2
cdr3_nt: TGTGCCAGCAGCACGCGGACAGGGGGCTATGGCTACACCTTC
cdr3_aa: CASSTRTGGYGYTF

d_call: TRBD1
clone_size: few
v_call: TRBV19
j_call: TRBJ2-5
cdr3_nt: TGTGCCAGTACCTCAGGACAGGGAAGTCAAGAGACCCAGTACTTC
cdr3_aa: CASTSGQGSQETQYF

d_call: TRBD1
clone_size: few
v_call: TRBV9
j_call: TRBJ2-1
cdr3_nt: TGTGCCAGCAGCAGGTGGACAGGGGTTACTACCGGGGGTCATGAGCAGTTCTTC
cdr3_aa: CASSRWTGVTTGGHEQFF

d_call: -
clone_size: many
v_call: TRBV11-2
j_call: TRBJ2-3
cdr3_nt: TGTGCCAGCAGCTTTGCCGGGCGAGGCACAGATACGCAGTATTTT
cdr3_aa: CASSFAGRGTDTQYF

d_call: -
clone_size: few
v_call: TRBV12-5
j_call: TRBJ1-4
cdr3_nt: TGTGCTAGTGGTTTGACAGCAACTAATGAAAAACTGTTTTTT
cdr3_aa: CASGLTATNEKLFF

d_call: -
clone_size: -
v_call: TRBV7-9
j_call: TRBJ1-3
cdr3_nt: TGTGCCAGCAGCCCATCCCCCGGGTTCTCTGGAAACACCATATATTTT
cdr3_aa: CASSPSPGFSGNTIYF

d_call: TRBD1
clone_size: many
v_call: TRBV30
j_call: TRBJ2-1
cdr3_nt: TGTGCCTGGAGTCCTACCGGGACAGCTGAGCAGTTCTTC
cdr3_aa: CAWSPTGTAEQFF

d_call: TRBD1
clone_size: few
v_call: TRBV6-1
j_call: TRBJ1-3
cdr3_nt: TGTGCCAGCAGTCCCGGGACAGGTACTACCCGGATATATTTT
cdr3_aa: CASSPGTGTTRIYF

d_call: -
clone_size: few
v_call: TRBV24-1
j_call: TRBJ2-2
cdr3_nt: TGTGCCACCAGGGACCTGAACACCGGGGAGCTGTTTTTT
cdr3_aa: CATRDLNTGELFF

d_call: -
clone_size: once
v_call: TRBV6-1
j_call: TRBJ1-2
cdr3_nt: TGTGCCAGCAGTGAAGGCAGCTCCTATGGCTACACCTTC
cdr3_aa: CASSEGSSYGYTF

d_call: TRBD1
clone_size: many
v_call: TRBV24-1
j_call: TRBJ2-5
cdr3_nt: TGTGCCACCTCGAGCCGGGACAGGGGGTTGCAAGAGACCCAGTACTTC
cdr3_aa: CATSSRDRGLQETQYF

d_call: -
clone_size: once
v_call: TRBV15
j_call: TRBJ2-7
cdr3_nt: TGTGCCACCAGCAGAGATGCCCGACGACTAAAAGCGGAGCAGTACTTC
cdr3_aa: CATSRDARRLKAEQYF

d_call: -
clone_size: many
v_call: TRBV30
j_call: TRBJ2-7
cdr3_nt: TGTGCCTGGAGTGTGGGGACCCTGAACGAGCAGTACTTC
cdr3_aa: CAWSVGTLNEQYF

d_call: -
clone_size: few
v_call: TRBV14
j_call: TRBJ2-2
cdr3_nt: TGTGCCAGCAGCCAAGTTCCCAGCCAAGTCGGGGAGCTGTTTTTT
cdr3_aa: CASSQVPSQVGELFF

d_call: -
clone_size: -
v_call: TRBV25-1
j_call: TRBJ2-3
cdr3_nt: TGTGCCAGCAGTGAATATAAGGAGAACGGGGGGCGCTGGGAGAATACGCAGTATTTT
cdr3_aa: CASSEYKENGGRWENTQYF

d_call: TRBD1
clone_size: few
v_call: TRBV7-8
j_call: TRBJ1-5
cdr3_nt: TGTGCCAGCAGCTTAGAGACAGGGTCAACGATCCGTCAGCCCCAGCATTTT
cdr3_aa: CASSLETGSTIRQPQHF

d_call: TRBD2
clone_size: few
v_call: TRBV6-2/TRBV6-3
j_call: TRBJ2-3
cdr3_nt: TGTGCCAGCAGTTACGGGCGGGAGATAGGTGCAGATACGCAGTATTTT
cdr3_aa: CASSYGREIGADTQYF

d_call: TRBD1
clone_size: many
v_call: TRBV11-2
j_call: TRBJ2-2
cdr3_nt: TGTGCCAGCAGATATCTTTTACAGGGGCAGGGCGGGGAGCTGTTTTTT
cdr3_aa: CASRYLLQGQGGELFF

d_call: TRBD2
clone_size: many
v_call: TRBV12-3/TRBV12-4
j_call: TRBJ2-3
cdr3_nt: TGTGCCAGCAGGGGACTAGGTGTAGATACGCAGTATTTT
cdr3_aa: CASRGLGVDTQYF

d_call: TRBD1
clone_size: many
v_call: TRBV20-1
j_call: TRBJ1-1
cdr3_nt: TGCAGTGCTAGGGGAAAGACAGGGGTTAGGTACACTGAAGCTTTCTTT
cdr3_aa: CSARGKTGVRYTEAFF

d_call: TRBD1
clone_size: -
v_call: TRBV27
j_call: TRBJ2-1
cdr3_nt: TGTGCCAGCAGCCAACCATTTGGACAGGCCAACTACAATGAGCAGTTCTTC
cdr3_aa: CASSQPFGQANYNEQFF

d_call: TRBD2
clone_size: few
v_call: TRBV13
j_call: TRBJ2-3
cdr3_nt: TGTGCCAGCAGGGGGACTAGCGGGAGGGCAATCACAGATACGCAGTATTTT
cdr3_aa: CASRGTSGRAITDTQYF

d_call: -
clone_size: many
v_call: TRBV3-1
j_call: TRBJ1-2
cdr3_nt: TGTGCCAGCAGCCAAGGCTCATCGGAATTCTATGGCTACACCTTC
cdr3_aa: CASSQGSSEFYGYTF

d_call: TRBD2
clone_size: many
v_call: TRBV7-9
j_call: TRBJ2-3
cdr3_nt: TGTGCCAGCAGCCGGACTAGCGGGAGCGTAGATACGCAGTATTTT
cdr3_aa: CASSRTSGSVDTQYF

d_call: -
clone_size: many
v_call: TRBV5-1
j_call: TRBJ1-3
cdr3_nt: TGCGCCAGCAGCGCGGACAGTTACCTCTCTGGAAACACCATATATTTT
cdr3_aa: CASSADSYLSGNTIYF

d_call: TRBD2
clone_size: many
v_call: TRBV11-2
j_call: TRBJ2-3
cdr3_nt: TGTGCCAGCACCCCTTACGTCCAAGCGGGAGTCACAGATACGCAGTATTTT
cdr3_aa: CASTPYVQAGVTDTQYF

d_call: -
clone_size: many
v_call: TRBV29-1
j_call: TRBJ2-7
cdr3_nt: TGCAGCGTTGACCAAGGGGGAGGCGAGCAGTACTTC
cdr3_aa: CSVDQGGGEQYF

d_call: TRBD2
clone_size: many
v_call: TRBV7-9
j_call: TRBJ2-7
cdr3_nt: TGTGCCAGCAGCTTAGAAGCGGGAGGGACCGAGCAGTACTTC
cdr3_aa: CASSLEAGGTEQYF

d_call: -
clone_size: many
v_call: TRBV6-1
j_call: TRBJ1-1
cdr3_nt: TGTGCCAGCAGTGAAGTAGAAGGGAGCAGGGGCATAAGGACTGAAGCTTTCTTT
cdr3_aa: CASSEVEGSRGIRTEAFF

d_call: TRBD1
clone_size: many
v_call: TRBV12-3/TRBV12-4
j_call: TRBJ1-1
cdr3_nt: TGTGCCAGCAGTCCAAGACAGGGGGAAACTGAAGCTTTCTTT
cdr3_aa: CASSPRQGETEAFF

d_call: -
clone_size: -
v_call: TRBV5-4
j_call: TRBJ2-3
cdr3_nt: TGTGCCAGCAGCTCCTTTGGGGGGACAGATACGCAGTATTTT
cdr3_aa: CASSSFGGTDTQYF

d_call: -
clone_size: few
v_call: TRBV12-3/TRBV12-4
j_call: TRBJ2-1
cdr3_nt: TGTGCCAGCGAGCCCCGGAGCTCCTACAATGAGCAGTTCTTC
cdr3_aa: CASEPRSSYNEQFF

d_call: TRBD2
clone_size: many
v_call: TRBV28
j_call: TRBJ2-2
cdr3_nt: TGTGCCAGCAGTTCCGGACTAGCGGGAGTTACCGGGGAGCTGTTTTTT
cdr3_aa: CASSSGLAGVTGELFF

d_call: -
clone_size: many
v_call: TRBV28
j_call: TRBJ1-1
cdr3_nt: TGTGCCAGCAGCCAAGTAGGTGAAGCTTTCTTT
cdr3_aa: CASSQVGEAFF

d_call: TRBD1
clone_size: many
v_call: TRBV7-2
j_call: TRBJ2-7
cdr3_nt: TGTGCCAGCGGCCGGGACAGGGGGCCCTACGAGCAGTACTTC
cdr3_aa: CASGRDRGPYEQYF

d_call: -
clone_size: many
v_call: TRBV7-9
j_call: TRBJ2-1
cdr3_nt: TGTGCCAGCACTGAGGAGTTGAGCTCCTACAATGAGCAGTTCTTC
cdr3_aa: CASTEELSSYNEQFF

d_call: -
clone_size: -
v_call: TRBV29-1
j_call: TRBJ2-1
cdr3_nt: TGCAGCGTCGGACTTCTCGATGAGCAGTTCTTC
cdr3_aa: CSVGLLDEQFF

d_call: TRBD1
clone_size: many
v_call: TRBV9
j_call: TRBJ1-2
cdr3_nt: TGTGCCAGCAGCGTAGGGGAAGGGGGCAACTATGGCTACACCTTC
cdr3_aa: CASSVGEGGNYGYTF

d_call: -
clone_size: many
v_call: TRBV12-3/TRBV12-4
j_call: TRBJ1-2
cdr3_nt: TGTGCCAGCAGTTTCACAGAGGGGTCGAACTATGGCTACACCTTC
cdr3_aa: CASSFTEGSNYGYTF

d_call: TRBD2
clone_size: -
v_call: TRBV15
j_call: TRBJ2-2
cdr3_nt: TGTGCCACCAGCAGAGATCTCGGGACAACCGGGACTAGCGGGAGAGTGGGGGAGCTGTTTTTT
cdr3_aa: CATSRDLGTTGTSGRVGELFF

d_call: -
clone_size: many
v_call: TRBV3-1
j_call: TRBJ2-1
cdr3_nt: TGTGCCAGCAGCCACGCGCAGGGACTCACCTACAATGAGCAGTTCTTC
cdr3_aa: CASSHAQGLTYNEQFF

d_call: -
clone_size: few
v_call: TRBV28
j_call: TRBJ1-2
cdr3_nt: TGTGCCAGCACTTTTGGCGGAAGCTATGGCTACACCTTC
cdr3_aa: CASTFGGSYGYTF

d_call: -
clone_size: many
v_call: TRBV20-1
j_call: TRBJ1-2
cdr3_nt: TGCAGTGCTAGAGTCCCAGGTGGCGGCGAAAACTATGGCTACACCTTC
cdr3_aa: CSARVPGGGENYGYTF

d_call: -
clone_size: many
v_call: TRBV18
j_call: TRBJ2-7
cdr3_nt: TGTGCCAGCTCACCACCGGCCGGGATCCACGAGCAGTACTTC
cdr3_aa: CASSPPAGIHEQYF

d_call: -
clone_size: many
v_call: TRBV9
j_call: TRBJ2-3
cdr3_nt: TGTGCCAGCAGCGTAGACCCCGCCACAGATACGCAGTATTTT
cdr3_aa: CASSVDPATDTQYF

d_call: TRBD1
clone_size: many
v_call: TRBV11-2
j_call: TRBJ2-4
cdr3_nt: TGTGCCAGCAGCTTTGGACAGGGAGCCAAAAACATTCAGTACTTC
cdr3_aa: CASSFGQGAKNIQYF

d_call: -
clone_size: -
v_call: TRBV6-2/TRBV6-3
j_call: TRBJ1-5
cdr3_nt: TGTGCCACCGGCAGACAGGTTAGCAATCAGCCCCAGCATTTT
cdr3_aa: CATGRQVSNQPQHF